The 32 T cell receptor beta chains listed next were all sequenced from one sample in a study of T cell repertoires in cytomegalovirus infection. For these receptors, no antigen is known. TCRdb re-analysed the reads in MiXCR, keeping a single row per CDR3 protein. Of around 770,000 distinct CDR3 sequences listed, roughly 28% were seen once; the top ten hold roughly 14%. The specimen comprised cultured CD8+ T cells from PBMCs, sampled from culture after CMV antigen stimulation. The receptors derive from a human donor in good health (CMV status not recorded). Some clones in this sample may be carry-over from other donors' samples.

This clonotype showed up just a few times. The chain links TRBV7-2 to TRBJ2-1, with D tentatively TRBD2 (5 bases). Germline CDR1 reads SGHTA; CDR2 reads FQGNSA. This CDR3 region has 15 residues. V gave up 1 base and J gave up 8 bases, with 15 bases separating them. The CDR3 loop reads CASSLVRTPGDEQFF. CDR3 DNA sequence: TGTGCCAGCAGCTTAGTCAGGACTCCCGGGGATGAGCAGTTCTTC.

This clonotype was picked up many times. The chain recombines TRBV7-8 with TRBJ2-3, with TRBD2 identical over 7 bases. Trimming removed 2 bases from V and 1 base from J; junction bases left unmatched: 3. The CDR3 runs 15 residues. CDR1 is SGHVS and CDR2 is FQNEAQ in the germline V gene. CDR3 sequence: CASSLTAGRTDTQYF. CDR3 sequence (DNA): TGTGCCAGCAGCTTAACAGCGGGGCGCACAGATACGCAGTATTTT. Supplemented by reference TRBV7-8 and TRBJ2-3, the full variable domain reads GAGVSQSPRYKVAKRGQDVALRCDPISGHVSLFWYQQALGQGPEFLTYFQNEAQLDKSGLPSDRFFAERPEGSVSTLKIQRTQQEDSAVYLCASSLTAGRTDTQYFGPGTRLTVL.

This chain connects TRBV12-3 or TRBV12-4 to TRBJ2-1, with 12 positions matching TRBD2. V trimming: 11 bases; J trimming: 10 bases; junction bases outside the gene matches: 12. CDR3 length: 14 amino acids. Here the CDR3 reads CASKASGGVWEQFF. The CDR3 nucleotides read TGTGCCTCGAAGGCTAGCGGGGGGGTTTGGGAGCAGTTCTTC.

The chain carries TRBV19 and TRBJ2-1, with 8 bases fitting TRBD1. CDR1 and CDR2 (germline): LNHDA, SQIVND (reference sequence). This CDR3 region has 12 residues. The J segment lost 6 bases and the V segment lost 7 bases, leaving 2 bases of the junction unmatched. CDR3 coding DNA: TGTGCCAGTATCGGACAGGGCAATGAGCAGTTCTTC. Its protein is CASIGQGNEQFF.

The chain joins TRBV18 to TRBJ2-1; possible D gene TRBD2, 7 bases. The CDR3 extends over 14 amino acids. Germline CDR1 reads KGHSH; CDR2 reads LQKENI. V lost 8 bases, J lost 5 bases, and 16 bases lay in between. CDR3 loop: CASPKGGPHNEQFF. CDR3 DNA: TGTGCCAGCCCTAAGGGGGGGCCCCACAATGAGCAGTTCTTC.

This clonotype was recorded at least ten times. The rearrangement links TRBV6-1 to TRBJ1-1; possibly TRBD1 for D (6 bases). The CDR3 length is 15 residues. The germline V gene encodes CDR1 MNHNS and CDR2 SASEGT. Trimming stripped 6 bases from V and 2 bases from J, with 16 bases between. The CDR3, as DNA: TGTGCCAGCAGCGCAACCAGGACAGCTAACACTGAAGCTTTCTTT. Its protein is CASSATRTANTEAFF.

This clonotype has a handful of counts. The chain joins TRBV19 to TRBJ2-3; 7 nucleotides align to TRBD1. The V and J ends lost 0 bases and 2 bases, in that order; junction bases with no gene match: 11. Germline-derived CDR1 and CDR2 are LNHDA and SQIVND (reference sequence). There are 18 residues in the CDR3. The CDR3 loop reads CASSIDLGTELDTDTQYF. CDR3 nucleotides: TGTGCCAGTAGTATAGATCTCGGGACAGAGTTAGACACAGATACGCAGTATTTT.

This chain links TRBV20-1 with TRBJ2-2; 8 positions match TRBD1. Trimming at V came to 6 bases and at J to 4 bases, leaving 4 bases not matched to a gene. The CDR3 loop spans 13 amino acids. Germline CDR1 DFQATT, CDR2 SNEGSKA (reference sequence). CDR3: CSAPTGATGELFF. The CDR3 DNA follows: TGCAGTGCCCCGACAGGGGCCACCGGGGAGCTGTTTTTT.

This clonotype was seen repeatedly, ten times or more. The genes are TRBV12-3 or TRBV12-4 and TRBJ2-3; possible D gene TRBD2, 7 bases. The CDR3 contains 14 residues. V lost 7 bases, J lost 4 bases, and 15 bases lay in between. In nucleotides, the CDR3 is TGTGCCAGCAACTGGGGGGGGCACGCAGATACGCAGTATTTT. The encoded protein is CASNWGGHADTQYF.

The gene calls are TRBV19 and TRBJ1-6; tentative D call: TRBD1 (5 bases). Germline values: CDR1 LNHDA, CDR2 SQIVND (reference sequence). Trimming removed 5 bases from V and 0 bases from J, with 20 bases in between. The CDR3 contains 19 residues. As DNA, the CDR3 is TGTGCCAGTAGTGGGGCAGCCGCTGAAGTTCCCTCCTATAATTCACCCCTCCACTTT. It yields the protein CASSGAAAEVPSYNSPLHF.

This clonotype was observed a handful of times. The V and J genes are TRBV6-1 and TRBJ2-7; D uncertain. The CDR3 consists of 12 residues. The ends were cut back, 1 base at V and 5 bases at J, with 6 bases in the middle. The germline CDR1 and CDR2 sequences are MNHNS and SASEGT. This CDR3 reads CASSEEGDEQYV. Here the CDR3 DNA reads TGTGCCAGCAGTGAAGAGGGCGACGAGCAGTACGTC.

The chain is built from TRBV2 and TRBJ1-2, with no clear D. CDR1 SNHLY and CDR2 FYNNEI come from the germline V gene. V was shortened by 1 base and J by 7 bases, with 19 bases between the two germline ends. The CDR3 totals 16 residues. CDR3: CASSEEGDPKGSGYTF. The CDR3 DNA follows: TGTGCCAGCAGTGAAGAGGGAGACCCAAAAGGTTCTGGCTACACCTTC.

This clonotype was observed a handful of times. The J gene is TRBJ1-2, the V gene TRBV6-8; perhaps TRBD1 as D (5 bases). The ends were cut back, 6 bases at V and 6 bases at J, with 14 bases in the middle. Per the germline V gene, CDR1 is MNHGY and CDR2 is SAAAGT. CDR3 length: 13 amino acids. CDR3: CASRTRGGDGYTF. DNA of the CDR3: TGTGCCAGCAGAACTCGCGGGGGAGATGGCTACACCTTC.

This clonotype was found a few times. The chain employs TRBV27 and TRBJ1-1, with a possible D match to TRBD1 (6 bases). Germline CDR1 MNHEY, CDR2 SMNVEV (reference sequence). The CDR3 contains 16 residues. Trimming removed 3 bases from V and 7 bases from J, with 21 bases in between. The CDR3 loop is CASSFHSTGSSFEAFF. The CDR3 DNA follows: TGTGCCAGCAGTTTCCACTCCACAGGGTCATCTTTTGAAGCTTTCTTT.

This clonotype was observed a few times. The J gene is TRBJ1-2, the V gene TRBV5-6; D gene uncertain. V lost 5 bases, J lost 1 base, and 9 bases lay in between. Germline loops: CDR1 SGHDT, CDR2 YYEEEE. This CDR3 is built from 13 residues. The CDR3 is CASRPNLNYGYTF. The CDR3 bases are TGTGCCAGCAGACCGAATCTTAACTATGGCTACACCTTC.

The V gene is TRBV6-6, the J gene TRBJ1-3; 7 bases map to TRBD1. Trimming took 5 bases from V and 3 from J; bases not matched to a gene: 10. The CDR3 has 16 residues. The germline CDR1 and CDR2 sequences are MNHNY and SVGAGI (reference sequence). CDR3 sequence reads: CASSDLTGERGNTIYF. CDR3 DNA sequence: TGTGCCAGCAGTGACCTTACAGGGGAACGTGGAAACACCATATATTTT.

The V gene is TRBV2, the J gene TRBJ2-1; no reliable D call. The CDR3 loop spans 12 amino acids. Trimming removed 7 bases at V and 4 bases at J, with 8 bases between. Germline CDR1 reads SNHLY; CDR2 reads FYNNEI. CDR3 residues: CASKRSYNEQFF. CDR3 nucleotide sequence: TGTGCCAGCAAGAGGAGTTACAATGAGCAGTTCTTC.

V gene TRBV24-1 combines with J gene TRBJ2-2, with no clear D. The V and J ends lost 2 bases and 4 bases respectively, with 7 bases between them. The length of the CDR3 is 14 residues. Germline CDR1 and CDR2: KGHDR and SFDVKD. The CDR3 nucleotides are TGTGCCACCAGTGATTGGACGGGCACCGGGGAGCTGTTTTTT. Its translation is CATSDWTGTGELFF.

This clonotype was recorded only once. This chain links TRBV20-1 with TRBJ2-7; D is undetermined. Per the germline V gene, CDR1 is DFQATT and CDR2 is SNEGSKA (reference sequence). With 3 bases removed from V and 5 bases from J, the gap between germline ends came to 8 bases. The CDR3 runs 11 residues. Here the CDR3 DNA reads TGCAGTGCTAGTTTAGCCCACGAGCAGTACGTC. Translation gives CSASLAHEQYV.

This chain joins TRBV6-2 or TRBV6-3 and TRBJ1-2; TRBD1 is a possible D gene (5 bases). The CDR3 loop spans 15 amino acids. CDR1 is MNHEY, CDR2 SVGEGT, per germline. Trimming cost V 4 bases and J 5 bases, with 17 bases left between them. This CDR3 reads CASSLGLDRSYGYTF. In DNA, the CDR3 is TGTGCCAGCAGTTTAGGACTCGACAGAAGTTATGGCTACACCTTC.

The chain links TRBV7-2 to TRBJ2-2; 10 bases agree with TRBD2. After removal of 0 bases from V and 8 bases from J, the junction contained 9 bases not matched to a gene. The CDR3 loop spans 17 amino acids. Germline CDR1 is SGHTA and CDR2 is FQGNSA. CDR3 coding DNA: TGTGCCAGCAGCTTAGCGAGCGTTCTAGCGGGAGAGGGGGAGCTGTTTTTT. This translates into CASSLASVLAGEGELFF.

This clonotype was seen more than once but under ten times. The chain uses TRBV15 and TRBJ1-5; D not resolved. Germline V CDR1 and CDR2: LNHNV, YYDKDF (reference sequence). There are 14 residues in the CDR3. V was trimmed by 4 bases and J by 4 bases, leaving 11 bases between them. The CDR3 sequence is CATSTPDGNQPQHF. CDR3 coding DNA: TGTGCCACCAGCACCCCAGACGGGAATCAGCCCCAGCATTTT.

There are a few counts of this clonotype. The chain uses TRBV7-6 and TRBJ1-1; TRBD1 agrees at 9 bases. V dropped 5 bases and J dropped 1; count of bases not matched to a gene: 8. This CDR3 is built from 16 residues. The V gene's germline CDR1 is SGHVS and CDR2 FNYEAQ. The CDR3 is CASSPDRDRENTEAFF. CDR3 coding DNA: TGTGCCAGCAGCCCAGACCGGGACAGGGAGAACACTGAAGCTTTCTTT.

Only a few counts were recorded for this clonotype. This chain connects TRBV6-5 to TRBJ2-5; D gene uncertain. The V and J ends lost 2 bases and 1 base respectively, with 8 bases between them. Germline CDR1 and CDR2: MNHEY and SVGAGI. The CDR3 covers 14 residues. The CDR3, as DNA: TGTGCCAGCAGTTACGGAGTTCCCCAAGAGACCCAGTACTTC. This encodes CASSYGVPQETQYF.

This clonotype was seen repeatedly, ten times or more. The chain carries TRBV12-3 or TRBV12-4 and TRBJ1-2, with 9 bases aligning to TRBD1. V trimming: 3 bases; J trimming: 7 bases; junction bases outside the gene matches: 18. The CDR3 is made up of 18 amino acids. The CDR3 nucleotides are TGTGCCAGCAGTTTCTCCCTTTTGGGACAGGGCTCCTCGGGTGGCTACACCTTC. This translates into CASSFSLLGQGSSGGYTF.

V gene TRBV5-1 combines with J gene TRBJ1-3; 9 bases are a match to TRBD1. J was trimmed by 4 bases and V by 4 bases; bases with no gene match: 9. CDR3 size: 16 residues. Germline V gives CDR1 SGHRS, CDR2 YFSETQ. The CDR3 bases are TGCGCCAGCAGCGTATTCGGGACAGGGAGCGGAAACACCATATATTTT. Translated, it gives CASSVFGTGSGNTIYF.

The chain carries TRBV12-3 or TRBV12-4 and TRBJ2-7, with D unclear. The CDR3 totals 12 residues. V lost 2 bases and J lost 6, with 8 bases in between. The CDR3 region is CASSLMESEQYF. CDR3 sequence (DNA): TGTGCCAGCAGTTTAATGGAATCCGAGCAGTACTTC.

This clonotype was counted ten times or more. The chain links TRBV20-1 to TRBJ2-1; 9 nucleotides line up with TRBD1. V gave up 0 bases and J gave up 3 bases; unmatched junction bases: 6. Germline loops: CDR1 DFQATT, CDR2 SNEGSKA (reference sequence). This CDR3 contains 16 residues. CDR3 nucleotide sequence: TGCAGTGCTAGAGAACCGGGACAGGGCCGCTACAATGAGCAGTTCTTC. Translated, it gives CSAREPGQGRYNEQFF.

V usage is TRBV27 and J usage is TRBJ1-4, with D hard to call. Between the trimmed V and J ends, which lost 8 bases and 7 bases, there was a span of 8 bases. Germline CDR1 reads MNHEY; CDR2 reads SMNVEV (reference sequence). The CDR3 extends over 11 amino acids. The CDR3 region is CASRGAEKLFF. Written as DNA, the CDR3 is TGTGCCAGCCGTGGAGCTGAAAAACTGTTTTTT.

V and J are TRBV7-9 and TRBJ1-4; D might be TRBD1 (5 bases). CDR3 length: 12 amino acids. The V end was cut by 7 bases, the J end by 8 bases, with 11 bases between. Germline CDR1 and CDR2: SEHNR and FQNEAQ (reference sequence). In DNA form, the CDR3 reads TGTGCCAGCAACGACGGGGGAGAAAAACTGTTTTTT. Translation gives CASNDGGEKLFF.

V gene TRBV6-1 combines with J gene TRBJ2-3; 9 nucleotides align to TRBD2. There are 17 residues in the CDR3. CDR1 is MNHNS and CDR2 is SASEGT in the germline V gene. J was trimmed by 3 bases and V by 3 bases; bases with no gene match: 10. CDR3 nucleotides: TGTGCCAGCAGTGAGGTGCTTAGCGGGGGAGAAACAGATACGCAGTATTTT. Translation gives CASSEVLSGGETDTQYF.

The rearrangement links TRBV28 to TRBJ1-2; D call uncertain. V lost 3 bases, J lost 4 bases, and 9 bases lay in between. The CDR3 is 13 amino acids. The germline CDR1 and CDR2 sequences are MDHEN and SYDVKM. The CDR3 bases are TGTGCCAGCAGTTTGTGGCCTATCTATGGCTACACCTTC. It encodes CASSLWPIYGYTF.